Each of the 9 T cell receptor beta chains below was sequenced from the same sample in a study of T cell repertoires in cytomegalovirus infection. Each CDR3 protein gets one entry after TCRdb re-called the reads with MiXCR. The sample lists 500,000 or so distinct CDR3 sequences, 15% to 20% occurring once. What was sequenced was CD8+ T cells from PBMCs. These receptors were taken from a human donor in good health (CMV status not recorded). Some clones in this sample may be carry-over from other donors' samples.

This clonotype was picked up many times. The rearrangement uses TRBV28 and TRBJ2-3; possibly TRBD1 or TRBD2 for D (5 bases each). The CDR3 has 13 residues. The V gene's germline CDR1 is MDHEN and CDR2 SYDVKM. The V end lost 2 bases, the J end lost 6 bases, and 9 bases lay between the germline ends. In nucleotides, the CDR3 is TGTGCCAGCAGTTTAATGGGGGAGGATACGCAGTATTTT. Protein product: CASSLMGEDTQYF. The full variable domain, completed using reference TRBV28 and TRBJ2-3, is DVKVTQSSRYLVKRTGEKVFLECVQDMDHENMFWYRQDPGLGLRLIYFSYDVKMKEKGDIPEGYSVSREKKERFSLILESASTNQTSMYLCASSLMGEDTQYFGPGTRLTVL.

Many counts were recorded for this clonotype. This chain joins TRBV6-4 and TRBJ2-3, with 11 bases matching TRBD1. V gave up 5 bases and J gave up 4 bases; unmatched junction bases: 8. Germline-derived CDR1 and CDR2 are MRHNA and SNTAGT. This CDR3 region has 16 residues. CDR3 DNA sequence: TGTGCCAGCAGTCCACAAGGGGGACAGGGGGCAGATACGCAGTATTTT. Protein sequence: CASSPQGGQGADTQYF.

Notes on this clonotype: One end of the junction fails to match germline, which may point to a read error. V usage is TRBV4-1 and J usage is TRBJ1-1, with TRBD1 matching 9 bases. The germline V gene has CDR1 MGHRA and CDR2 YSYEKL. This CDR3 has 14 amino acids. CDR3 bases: TGCGCCAGCAGCCTGGGACAGGGTTACACTGTAGCTTTCTTT. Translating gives CASSLGQGYTVAFF.

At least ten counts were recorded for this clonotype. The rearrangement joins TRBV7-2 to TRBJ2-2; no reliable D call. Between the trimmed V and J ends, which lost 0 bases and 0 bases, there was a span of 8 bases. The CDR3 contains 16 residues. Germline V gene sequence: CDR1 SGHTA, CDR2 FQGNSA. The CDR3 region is CASSLAYGSNTGELFF. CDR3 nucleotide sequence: TGTGCCAGCAGCTTAGCGTATGGTTCGAACACCGGGGAGCTGTTTTTT.

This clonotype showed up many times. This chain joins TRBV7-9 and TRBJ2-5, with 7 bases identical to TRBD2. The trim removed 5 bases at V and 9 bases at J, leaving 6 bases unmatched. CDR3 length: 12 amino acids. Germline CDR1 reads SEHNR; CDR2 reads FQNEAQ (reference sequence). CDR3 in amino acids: CASSDYLAAQYF. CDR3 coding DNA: TGTGCCAGCAGCGATTATCTAGCGGCCCAGTACTTC.

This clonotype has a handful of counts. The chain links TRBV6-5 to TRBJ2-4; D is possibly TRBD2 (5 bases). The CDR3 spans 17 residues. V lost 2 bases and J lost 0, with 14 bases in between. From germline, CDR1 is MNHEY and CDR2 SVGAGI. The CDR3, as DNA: TGTGCCAGCAGTTACGGATCAATGGAGGTAGCCAAAAACATTCAGTACTTC. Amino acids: CASSYGSMEVAKNIQYF.

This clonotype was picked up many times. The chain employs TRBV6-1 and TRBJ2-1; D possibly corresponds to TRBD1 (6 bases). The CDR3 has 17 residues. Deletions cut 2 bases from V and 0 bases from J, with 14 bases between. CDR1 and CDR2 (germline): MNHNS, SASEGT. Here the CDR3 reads CASSEITGPSSYNEQFF. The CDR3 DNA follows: TGTGCCAGCAGTGAAATAACAGGGCCCAGCTCCTACAATGAGCAGTTCTTC.

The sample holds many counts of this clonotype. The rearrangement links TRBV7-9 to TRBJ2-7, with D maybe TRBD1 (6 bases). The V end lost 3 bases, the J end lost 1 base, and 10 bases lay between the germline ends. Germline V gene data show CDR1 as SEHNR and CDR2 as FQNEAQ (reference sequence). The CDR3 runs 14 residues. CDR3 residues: CASSFPGHSYEQYF. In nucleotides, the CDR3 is TGTGCCAGCAGCTTCCCGGGACATTCCTACGAGCAGTACTTC.

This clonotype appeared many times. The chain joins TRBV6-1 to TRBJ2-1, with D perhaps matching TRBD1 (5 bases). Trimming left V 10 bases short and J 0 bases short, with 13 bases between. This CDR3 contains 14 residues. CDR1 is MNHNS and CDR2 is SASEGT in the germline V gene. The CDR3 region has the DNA TGTGCCACCGCGGACACATCCTCCTACAATGAGCAGTTCTTC. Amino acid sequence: CATADTSSYNEQFF.